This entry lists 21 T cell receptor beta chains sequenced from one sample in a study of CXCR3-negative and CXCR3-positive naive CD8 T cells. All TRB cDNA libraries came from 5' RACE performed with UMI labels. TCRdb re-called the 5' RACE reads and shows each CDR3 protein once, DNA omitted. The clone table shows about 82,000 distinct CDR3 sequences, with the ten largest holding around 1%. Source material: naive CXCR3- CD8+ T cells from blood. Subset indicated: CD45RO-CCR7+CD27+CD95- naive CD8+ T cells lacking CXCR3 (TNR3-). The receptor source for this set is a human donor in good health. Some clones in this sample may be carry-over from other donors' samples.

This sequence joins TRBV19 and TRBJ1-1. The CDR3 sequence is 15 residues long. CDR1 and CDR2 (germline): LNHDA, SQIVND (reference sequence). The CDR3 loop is CASSTTSKVRTEAFF.

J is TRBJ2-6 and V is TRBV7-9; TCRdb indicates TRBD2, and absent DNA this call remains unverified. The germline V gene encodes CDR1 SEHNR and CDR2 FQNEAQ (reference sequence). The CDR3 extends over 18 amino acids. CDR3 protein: CASSNTEGWDSGANVLTF.

This CDR3 reads CASSGGNYNEQFF. This chain uses TRBV9 with TRBJ2-1; TCRdb's D call of TRBD1 is untestable without DNA. The V gene's germline CDR1 is SGDLS and CDR2 YYNGEE. The CDR3 runs 13 residues.

The CDR3 protein is CAISEPPRTDMNTEAFF. The chain is built from TRBV10-3 and TRBJ1-1; TCRdb selects TRBD1, and the lack of DNA leaves this call unchecked. This CDR3 contains 17 residues. Per the germline V gene, CDR1 is ENHRY and CDR2 is SYGVKD.

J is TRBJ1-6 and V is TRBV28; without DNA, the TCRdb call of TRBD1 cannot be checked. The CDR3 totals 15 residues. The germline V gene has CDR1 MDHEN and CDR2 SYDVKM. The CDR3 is CASSGGTTHNSPLHF.

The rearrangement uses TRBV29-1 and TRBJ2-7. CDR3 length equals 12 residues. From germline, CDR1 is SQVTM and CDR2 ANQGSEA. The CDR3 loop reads CSVVGGSGEQYF.

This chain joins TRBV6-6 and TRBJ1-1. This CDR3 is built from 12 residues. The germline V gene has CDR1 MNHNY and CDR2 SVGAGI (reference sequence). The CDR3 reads CASSPPEFEAFF.

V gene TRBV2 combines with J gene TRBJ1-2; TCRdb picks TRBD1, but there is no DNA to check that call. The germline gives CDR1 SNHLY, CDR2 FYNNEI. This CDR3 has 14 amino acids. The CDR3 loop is CASSEYRRGDGYTF.

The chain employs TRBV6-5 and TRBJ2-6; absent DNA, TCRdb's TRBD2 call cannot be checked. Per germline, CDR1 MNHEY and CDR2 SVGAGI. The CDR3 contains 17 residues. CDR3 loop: CASSYRGGPPGANVLTF.

This chain's CDR3 is CASATDLITYEQYF. The chain is built from TRBV11-2 and TRBJ2-7. The germline V gene encodes CDR1 SGHAT and CDR2 FQNNGV. The CDR3 runs 14 residues. Based on the CDR3 plus reference TRBV11-2 and TRBJ2-7, the full variable domain is EAGVAQSPRYKIIEKRQSVAFWCNPISGHATLYWYQQILGQGPKLLIQFQNNGVVDDSQLPKDRFSAERLKGVDSTLKIQPAKLEDSAVYLCASATDLITYEQYFGPGTRLTVT.

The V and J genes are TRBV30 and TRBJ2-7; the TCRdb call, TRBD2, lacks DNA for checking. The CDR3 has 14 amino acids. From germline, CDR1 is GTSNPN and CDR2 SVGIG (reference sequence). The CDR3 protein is CAWSPTGGPYEQYF.

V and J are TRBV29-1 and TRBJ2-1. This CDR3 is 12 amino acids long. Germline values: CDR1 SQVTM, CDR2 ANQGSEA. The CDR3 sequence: CSAEDTQPEQFF.

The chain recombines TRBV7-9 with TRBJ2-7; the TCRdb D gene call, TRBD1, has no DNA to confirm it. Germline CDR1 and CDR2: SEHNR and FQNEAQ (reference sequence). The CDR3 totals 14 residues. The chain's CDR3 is CASRERDGYYEQYF.

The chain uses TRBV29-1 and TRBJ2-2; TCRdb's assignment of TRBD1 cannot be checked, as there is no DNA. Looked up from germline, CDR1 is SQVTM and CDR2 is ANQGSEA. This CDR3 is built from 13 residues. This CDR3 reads CSVGDRNTGELFF.

The CDR3: CSGQWGRTDTQYF. This rearrangement joins TRBV29-1 to TRBJ2-3; TCRdb designates TRBD1, a call that cannot be tested without DNA. Germline V lookup: CDR1 SQVTM, CDR2 ANQGSEA. This CDR3 is 13 amino acids long.

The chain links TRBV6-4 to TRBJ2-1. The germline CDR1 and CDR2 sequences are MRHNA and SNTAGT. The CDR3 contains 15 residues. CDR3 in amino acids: CASSDSSGAHNEQFF.

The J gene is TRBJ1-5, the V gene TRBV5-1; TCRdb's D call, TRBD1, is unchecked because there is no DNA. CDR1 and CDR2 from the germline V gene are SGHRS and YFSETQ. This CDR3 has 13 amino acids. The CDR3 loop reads CASSLWGGPEEHF.

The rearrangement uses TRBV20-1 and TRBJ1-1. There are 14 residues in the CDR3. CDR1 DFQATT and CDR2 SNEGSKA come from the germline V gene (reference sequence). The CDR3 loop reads CSASRHPNGAEAFF.

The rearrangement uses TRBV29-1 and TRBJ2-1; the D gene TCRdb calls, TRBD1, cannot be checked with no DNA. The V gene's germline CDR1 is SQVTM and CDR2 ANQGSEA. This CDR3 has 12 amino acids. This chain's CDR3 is CSVWTDYNEQFF.

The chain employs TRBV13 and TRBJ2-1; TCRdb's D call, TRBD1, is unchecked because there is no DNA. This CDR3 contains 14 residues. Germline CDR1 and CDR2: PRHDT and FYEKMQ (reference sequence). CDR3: CASSWGQGENEQFF.

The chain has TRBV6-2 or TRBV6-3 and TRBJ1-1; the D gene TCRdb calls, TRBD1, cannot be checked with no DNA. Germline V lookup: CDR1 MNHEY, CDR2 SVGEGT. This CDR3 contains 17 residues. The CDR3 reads CASSYPPGDWMNTEAFF.